This passage covers 24 T cell receptor beta chains from one sample sequenced in a study of blood T cell repertoires in COVID-19. The assay was immunoSEQ multiplex PCR, and TCRdb's table has in-frame clones only and misses some. This sample has about 67,000 clones, with around 87% found just once. The specimen sequenced was peripheral blood. Receptor source: a man over 45 with active COVID-19.

The gene calls are TRBV27 and TRBJ1-6; D gene uncertain. The V gene's germline CDR1 is MNHEY and CDR2 SMNVEV (reference sequence). This CDR3 contains 19 residues. V was shortened by 2 bases and J by 7 bases, with 24 bases between the two germline ends. The CDR3 loop is CASSLMGMRPGLGNSPLHF. DNA for the CDR3: TGTGCCAGCAGTTTAATGGGTATGAGGCCAGGACTAGGAAATTCACCCCTCCACTTT.

V is TRBV15 and J is TRBJ1-2, with D possibly TRBD1 on 5 matching bases. Germline V lookup: CDR1 LNHNV, CDR2 YYDKDF (reference sequence). The CDR3 loop spans 14 amino acids. The V gene lost 5 bases and the J gene lost 7 bases, with 17 bases spanning the gap. The CDR3: CATSSTRGSGGYTF. The DNA for the CDR3 is TGTGCCACCAGCTCCACCCGGGGGTCGGGTGGCTACACCTTC.

This chain uses TRBV18 with TRBJ2-1; TRBD2 aligns across 7 bases. The CDR3 length is 14 residues. CDR1 is KGHSH and CDR2 is LQKENI in the germline V gene. V lost 2 bases and J lost 7; bases outside the gene matches: 5. The CDR3 region has the DNA TGTGCCAGCTCACCAAGGGAGGGCCGGAATGAGCAGTTCTTC. This translates into CASSPREGRNEQFF.

The chain links TRBV5-1 to TRBJ1-2, with D tentatively TRBD1 (6 bases). Per germline, CDR1 SGHRS and CDR2 YFSETQ. The CDR3 extends over 15 amino acids. Trimming took off 5 bases at V and 3 bases at J, with 17 bases between the two ends. In nucleotides, the CDR3 is TGCGCCAGCAGGGAGACGGCAGGGGATTACTATGGCTACACCTTC. Translation gives CASRETAGDYYGYTF. Supplemented by reference TRBV5-1 and TRBJ1-2, the full variable domain reads KAGVTQTPRYLIKTRGQQVTLSCSPISGHRSVSWYQQTPGQGLQFLFEYFSETQRNKGNFPGRFSGRQFSNSRSEMNVSTLELGDSALYLCASRETAGDYYGYTFGSGTRLTVV.

J is TRBJ1-2 and V is TRBV2, with D possibly matching TRBD1 (6 bases). The V end was cut by 4 bases, the J end by 4 bases, with 16 bases between. This CDR3 contains 15 residues. Germline CDR1 reads SNHLY; CDR2 reads FYNNEI. The CDR3 protein is CASSVFRGSSYGYTF. In DNA form, the CDR3 reads TGTGCCAGCAGTGTCTTTAGGGGGAGCAGCTATGGCTACACCTTC.

This clone has just a few counts. The V gene is TRBV6-2 or TRBV6-3, the J gene TRBJ2-2; 9 nucleotides match TRBD2. The germline V gene has CDR1 MNHEY and CDR2 SVGEGT. J was trimmed by 4 bases and V by 5 bases; bases with no gene match: 11. The CDR3 is made up of 17 amino acids. CDR3 residues: CASSDRPTSGFTGELFF. CDR3 nucleotide sequence: TGTGCCAGCAGTGACCGACCGACTAGCGGATTCACCGGGGAGCTGTTTTTT.

The chain couples TRBV6-2 or TRBV6-3 to TRBJ2-2, with 8 nucleotides matching TRBD2. J lost 2 bases, V lost 0 bases, and 5 bases had no gene match. CDR3 length: 17 amino acids. CDR1 and CDR2 from the germline V gene are MNHEY and SVGEGT. CDR3 in amino acids: CASSYSILAENTGELFF. The CDR3 region has the DNA TGTGCCAGCAGTTACTCGATACTAGCGGAAAACACCGGGGAGCTGTTTTTT.

The chain joins TRBV10-2 to TRBJ1-2, with D perhaps TRBD1 (5 bases). The germline V gene has CDR1 WSHSY and CDR2 SAAADI. Trimming pared 0 bases from V and 8 bases from J, leaving 13 bases between. CDR3 length: 14 residues. This CDR3 is CASSESNYRRGYTF. CDR3 DNA: TGCGCCAGCAGTGAGTCGAATTACAGGCGCGGCTACACCTTC.

This clone was seen once. The chain is built from TRBV29-1 and TRBJ2-7; tentatively, D is TRBD1 (6 bases). This CDR3 has 12 residues. The V gene's germline CDR1 is SQVTM and CDR2 ANQGSEA. Trimming removed 6 bases at V and 0 bases at J, with 9 bases between. The CDR3 coding sequence is TGCAGCGTCCGGGGACACTCCTACGAGCAGTACTTC. Its translation: CSVRGHSYEQYF.

This chain links TRBV6-2 or TRBV6-3 with TRBJ2-4, with D tentatively TRBD2 (5 bases). Trimming took off 0 bases at V and 7 bases at J, with 13 bases between the two ends. This CDR3 comprises 15 residues. Germline V lookup: CDR1 MNHEY, CDR2 SVGEGT. Here the CDR3 reads CASSYSRGRGNIQYF. In DNA form, the CDR3 reads TGTGCCAGCAGTTACTCGAGAGGGCGCGGGAACATTCAGTACTTC.

The chain recombines TRBV6-5 with TRBJ1-2; D possibly corresponds to TRBD1 (5 bases). Germline CDR1 reads MNHEY; CDR2 reads SVGAGI. With 4 bases removed from V and 1 base from J, the gap between germline ends came to 13 bases. CDR3 length equals 15 residues. The CDR3 nucleotides are TGTGCCAGCAGTTTCCGACAGACCCTTAACTATGGCTACACCTTC. Translating gives CASSFRQTLNYGYTF.

The rearrangement joins TRBV18 to TRBJ2-1; 9 positions match TRBD1. Germline-derived CDR1 and CDR2 are KGHSH and LQKENI. The CDR3 contains 16 residues. V shed 6 bases, J shed 8 bases, and the junction held 14 bases outside the gene matches. The CDR3 loop is CASSPPGQGLGDEQFF. CDR3 bases: TGTGCCAGCTCGCCGCCGGGACAGGGTTTGGGGGATGAGCAGTTCTTC.

The chain joins TRBV11-2 to TRBJ2-3; a possible D gene is TRBD2 (6 bases). Germline CDR1 reads SGHAT; CDR2 reads FQNNGV. The CDR3 loop spans 14 amino acids. Between the trimmed V and J ends, which lost 8 bases and 2 bases, there was a span of 14 bases. This CDR3 reads CASYGGMNTDTQYF. CDR3 bases: TGTGCCAGCTACGGAGGGATGAACACAGATACGCAGTATTTT.

V usage is TRBV6-5 and J usage is TRBJ1-2, with TRBD1 as a possible D gene (6 bases). The V end lost 4 bases, the J end lost 5 bases, and 14 bases lay between the germline ends. The CDR3 is made up of 14 amino acids. Germline CDR1 and CDR2: MNHEY and SVGAGI. The CDR3 DNA sequence: TGTGCCAGCAGTTTTTCCGCCGGGACATATGGCTACACCTTC. Protein product: CASSFSAGTYGYTF.

This clone is medium-sized by share. The genes are TRBV6-6 and TRBJ1-5; D gene uncertain. V lost 0 bases to trimming and J lost 4 bases, with 13 bases between them. CDR3 size: 16 residues. CDR1 MNHNY and CDR2 SVGAGI come from the germline V gene (reference sequence). The DNA for the CDR3 is TGTGCCAGCAGTTACTCGAACGGAGGACTTAATCAGCCCCAGCATTTT. Protein sequence: CASSYSNGGLNQPQHF.

This sequence joins TRBV5-1 and TRBJ1-4; D is perhaps TRBD1 (5 bases). Germline V lookup: CDR1 SGHRS, CDR2 YFSETQ. The V gene lost 1 base and the J gene lost 7 bases, with 11 bases spanning the gap. The CDR3 extends over 14 amino acids. The CDR3 loop reads CASSLRGGSEKLFF. Here the CDR3 DNA reads TGCGCCAGCAGCTTGAGGGGCGGGAGTGAAAAACTGTTTTTT.

The chain has TRBV7-9 and TRBJ2-3; TRBD2 is a possible D gene (5 bases). Germline V CDR1 and CDR2: SEHNR, FQNEAQ (reference sequence). V was clipped by 1 base and J by 1 base, with 12 bases between them. The length of the CDR3 is 16 residues. The CDR3 DNA follows: TGTGCCAGCAGCTTAGGAGGGCGGTACCGCACAGATACGCAGTATTTT. It is translated as CASSLGGRYRTDTQYF.

The V and J genes are TRBV2 and TRBJ2-1, with 15 bases fitting TRBD2. This CDR3 contains 16 residues. CDR1 SNHLY and CDR2 FYNNEI come from the germline V gene. With V trimmed by 4 bases and J by 6 bases, 4 bases remained unmatched. CDR3 region: CASSGGLAGGPNEQFF. The CDR3 DNA sequence: TGTGCCAGCAGTGGGGGACTAGCGGGAGGACCCAATGAGCAGTTCTTC.

The chain uses TRBV28 and TRBJ1-3, with D possibly matching TRBD1 (5 bases). Germline lookup yields CDR1 MDHEN and CDR2 SYDVKM. CDR3 length: 15 residues. V was cut by 7 bases and J by 2 bases, with 15 bases left in between. This chain's CDR3 is CASISYRGAGNTIYF. The CDR3 DNA is TGTGCCAGCATCTCCTACCGGGGGGCTGGAAACACCATATATTTT.

V and J are TRBV4-1 and TRBJ2-2; TRBD2 agrees at 7 bases. The length of the CDR3 is 18 residues. Germline V gene lookup returns CDR1 MGHRA and CDR2 YSYEKL. Trimming at V came to 5 bases and at J to 5 bases, leaving 17 bases not matched to a gene. CDR3 in DNA: TGCGCCAGCAGCTCCGGGCGGGGGAGACAGCTATTTACCGGGGAGCTGTTTTTT. This gives the protein CASSSGRGRQLFTGELFF.

The rearrangement joins TRBV4-3 to TRBJ2-1, with D perhaps matching TRBD2 (6 bases). Germline CDR1 and CDR2: LGHNA and YSLEER. V lost 0 bases and J lost 5, with 14 bases in between. The CDR3 has 16 residues. The CDR3 nucleotides read TGCGCCAGCAGCCAAGATGGGCCTAGCGTTCACAATGAGCAGTTCTTC. It encodes CASSQDGPSVHNEQFF.

The J gene is TRBJ2-2, the V gene TRBV4-2, with 11 bases lining up with TRBD1. Looked up from germline, CDR1 is LGHNA and CDR2 is YNFKEQ. The trim removed 4 bases at V and 6 bases at J, leaving 7 bases unmatched. The CDR3 loop spans 16 amino acids. CDR3 bases: TGTGCCAGCAGCCTTCGCGGGACAGGGGGGGCCGGGGAGCTGTTTTTT. Protein sequence: CASSLRGTGGAGELFF.

The chain links TRBV10-3 to TRBJ2-1; 7 bases map to TRBD1. J gave up 8 bases and V 7 bases, and 23 bases lay outside the gene matches. CDR1 is ENHRY and CDR2 is SYGVKD in the germline V gene. The CDR3 is made up of 18 amino acids. CDR3 in amino acids: CAIKGTGTDSWQRDEQFF. CDR3 coding DNA: TGTGCCATCAAGGGGACCGGGACAGACTCTTGGCAGAGGGATGAGCAGTTCTTC.

The chain carries TRBV19 and TRBJ2-6, with 8 bases that match TRBD1. V trimming: 3 bases; J trimming: 0 bases; junction bases outside the gene matches: 7. Germline assignment: CDR1 LNHDA and CDR2 SQIVND (reference sequence). The CDR3 loop spans 18 amino acids. Written as DNA, the CDR3 is TGTGCCAGTAGTATCTGGACAGGGCGGACCTCTGGGGCCAACGTCCTGACTTTC. Translated: CASSIWTGRTSGANVLTF.